Listed below are T cell receptor beta chains from one sample, sequenced in a study of tumor-infiltrating lymphocytes in primary liver carcinoma. TCRdb analysed the multiplex PCR reads with MiXCR anew, one entry per CDR3 protein. The sample has 84,000 or so distinct CDR3 sequences; about three quarters are singletons. The sample comprised liver tumor tissue from sampling region 1. The receptors were sampled from a middle-aged man with primary liver carcinoma and hepatitis B virus infection. The CDR3 runs from the conserved cysteine through the conserved F or W. Each record gives: clone size, J gene, V gene, D gene, CDR3 protein, CDR3 DNA. A D gene is named only where the DNA matches it firmly. Clone size is stated in some rows and not others, as once, few, many or a class when expanded.

clone_size: many; j_call: TRBJ2-3; v_call: TRBV5-6; d_call: -; cdr3_aa: CASSLTPGRADTQYF; cdr3_nt: TGTGCCAGCAGCTTGACCCCGGGACGGGCAGATACGCAGTATTTT
clone_size: -; j_call: TRBJ1-6; v_call: TRBV4-1; d_call: -; cdr3_aa: CDSSQDGERGPKPLHF; cdr3_nt: TGCGACAGCAGCCAAGATGGGGAAAGAGGGCCCAAACCCCTCCACTTT
clone_size: many; j_call: TRBJ1-5; v_call: TRBV5-5; d_call: -; cdr3_aa: CASSFNGPGSNQPQHF; cdr3_nt: TGTGCCAGCAGCTTCAACGGCCCGGGGAGCAATCAGCCCCAGCATTTT
clone_size: many; j_call: TRBJ1-2; v_call: TRBV6-6; d_call: TRBD1; cdr3_aa: CANSAQGGYTF; cdr3_nt: TGTGCCAACAGCGCACAGGGGGGCTACACCTTC
clone_size: -; j_call: TRBJ2-6; v_call: TRBV10-3; d_call: -; cdr3_aa: CAMSGSTSGANVLTF; cdr3_nt: TGTGCCATGAGTGGCAGTACTTCTGGGGCCAACGTCCTGACATTC
clone_size: -; j_call: TRBJ2-7; v_call: TRBV6-1; d_call: -; cdr3_aa: CASSPGLSAYEQYF; cdr3_nt: TGTGCCAGTAGTCCTGGACTATCTGCCTACGAGCAGTACTTC
clone_size: -; j_call: TRBJ1-1; v_call: TRBV11-2; d_call: TRBD1; cdr3_aa: CASSPPGGQGFGTEAFF; cdr3_nt: TGTGCCAGCAGCCCGCCGGGGGGACAGGGGTTCGGCACTGAAGCTTTCTTT
clone_size: -; j_call: TRBJ2-3; v_call: TRBV6-2/TRBV6-3; d_call: TRBD2; cdr3_aa: CASSYFPLPAGDTIDTQYF; cdr3_nt: TGTGCCAGCAGTTACTTCCCCTTACCCGCGGGAGACACGATTGATACGCAGTATTTT
clone_size: -; j_call: TRBJ2-7; v_call: TRBV5-1; d_call: -; cdr3_aa: CGSIDLGAEQYF; cdr3_nt: TGCGGCAGCATCGATTTAGGGGCCGAGCAGTACTTC
clone_size: -; j_call: TRBJ2-3; v_call: TRBV29-1; d_call: TRBD1; cdr3_aa: CSVELRDREVAGTQYF; cdr3_nt: TGCAGCGTTGAACTCCGGGACAGGGAAGTTGCAGGTACGCAGTATTTT
clone_size: -; j_call: TRBJ2-7; v_call: TRBV7-8; d_call: TRBD1; cdr3_aa: CASSLKGQLSYEQYF; cdr3_nt: TGTGCCAGCAGTTTAAAGGGACAGCTATCCTATGAGCAGTACTTC
clone_size: many; j_call: TRBJ1-1; v_call: TRBV14; d_call: TRBD1; cdr3_aa: CASSENRGLDTEAFF; cdr3_nt: TGTGCCAGCAGCGAAAACAGGGGCTTGGATACTGAAGCTTTCTTT
clone_size: -; j_call: TRBJ1-3; v_call: TRBV11-2; d_call: -; cdr3_aa: CASVQGAGSTIYF; cdr3_nt: TGTGCATCAGTCCAGGGAGCTGGAAGCACCATATATTTT
clone_size: many; j_call: TRBJ2-7; v_call: TRBV7-8; d_call: -; cdr3_aa: CASSGDKTYEQYF; cdr3_nt: TGTGCCAGCAGCGGGGACAAGACCTACGAGCAGTACTTC
clone_size: -; j_call: TRBJ1-6; v_call: TRBV6-6; d_call: TRBD1; cdr3_aa: CASSCERQGGYDSPLHF; cdr3_nt: TGTGCCAGCAGTTGCGAACGACAGGGGGGGTATGATTCACCCCTCCACTTT
clone_size: -; j_call: TRBJ2-3; v_call: TRBV11-2; d_call: TRBD2; cdr3_aa: CASRTPRGGRPTSTDMQYF; cdr3_nt: TGTGCAAGCAGGACTCCTCGAGGCGGGAGACCTACTAGCACAGATATGCAGTATTTT
clone_size: -; j_call: TRBJ1-5; v_call: TRBV4-1; d_call: -; cdr3_aa: CASSRGSANQPQHF; cdr3_nt: TGCGCCAGCAGCCGAGGGAGCGCCAATCAGCCCCAGCATTTT
clone_size: once; j_call: TRBJ2-7; v_call: TRBV20-1; d_call: -; cdr3_aa: CSARGKTVGHYEQYF; cdr3_nt: TGCAGTGCTAGGGGTAAGACTGTAGGACACTACGAGCAGTACTTC
clone_size: many; j_call: TRBJ2-2; v_call: TRBV30; d_call: -; cdr3_aa: CAWSSFGSADTGELFF; cdr3_nt: TGTGCCTGGAGTTCGTTTGGGTCAGCCGACACCGGGGAGCTGTTTTTT
clone_size: many; j_call: TRBJ2-7; v_call: TRBV28; d_call: -; cdr3_aa: CASSLSRGIGSFSDEQYF; cdr3_nt: TGTGCCAGCAGTCTCTCAAGAGGGATCGGGTCCTTTTCGGACGAGCAGTACTTC
clone_size: -; j_call: TRBJ2-7; v_call: TRBV19; d_call: TRBD2; cdr3_aa: CATSRDGGNYEQYF; cdr3_nt: TGTGCCACCTCTCGGGACGGGGGGAACTACGAACAGTACTTC
clone_size: -; j_call: TRBJ2-2; v_call: TRBV11-2; d_call: TRBD1; cdr3_aa: CASSINRGSVARELVF; cdr3_nt: TGTGCCAGCAGCATAAACAGGGGTTCCGTCGCCAGGGAGCTGGTTTTT
clone_size: -; j_call: TRBJ2-1; v_call: TRBV29-1; d_call: -; cdr3_aa: CNVDLVGGGNGERFF; cdr3_nt: -
clone_size: -; j_call: TRBJ2-2; v_call: TRBV11-2; d_call: -; cdr3_aa: CASSIDHGVLFF; cdr3_nt: TGTGCCAGCAGCATCGACCACGGGGTGCTGTTTTTT
clone_size: many; j_call: TRBJ1-2; v_call: TRBV28; d_call: -; cdr3_aa: CAIRKGGLGYGYTF; cdr3_nt: TGTGCCATCCGGAAGGGAGGGCTGGGCTATGGCTACACCTTC
clone_size: many; j_call: TRBJ2-1; v_call: TRBV5-1; d_call: TRBD2; cdr3_aa: CASSPLTPTSGSQFF; cdr3_nt: TGCGCCAGCAGCCCTCTGACCCCCACTAGCGGGAGTCAGTTCTTC
clone_size: many; j_call: TRBJ2-7; v_call: TRBV28; d_call: -; cdr3_aa: CASSLTGAEQYF; cdr3_nt: TGTGCCAGCAGCCTGACAGGCGCCGAGCAGTACTTC
clone_size: many; j_call: TRBJ2-1; v_call: TRBV20-1; d_call: TRBD1; cdr3_aa: CSAYLGTGRKDEQFF; cdr3_nt: TGCAGTGCTTACCTAGGGACAGGGAGAAAGGATGAGCAGTTCTTC
clone_size: -; j_call: TRBJ1-6; v_call: TRBV20-1; d_call: TRBD1; cdr3_aa: CSAPTRDRVDSPLHF; cdr3_nt: TGCAGTGCTCCAACCCGGGACAGGGTTGATTCACCCCTCCACTTT
clone_size: many; j_call: TRBJ2-1; v_call: TRBV28; d_call: -; cdr3_aa: CATSLGRRPGYEQFF; cdr3_nt: TGTGCCACCTCCCTGGGGCGGCGCCCTGGCTATGAGCAGTTCTTC
clone_size: many; j_call: TRBJ2-5; v_call: TRBV5-1; d_call: TRBD1; cdr3_aa: CASSLRGRETQYF; cdr3_nt: TGCGCCAGCAGCCTCAGGGGGCGGGAGACCCAGTACTTC
clone_size: -; j_call: TRBJ1-1; v_call: TRBV5-6; d_call: -; cdr3_aa: CVSSLSNGRNTEAFF; cdr3_nt: TGTGTCAGCAGCTTGTCCAACGGGAGAAACACTGAAGCTTTCTTT
clone_size: -; j_call: TRBJ2-1; v_call: TRBV11-2; d_call: -; cdr3_aa: CASSLEAARGRANEQFF; cdr3_nt: TGTGCCAGCAGCTTAGAGGCTGCTAGAGGAAGGGCTAATGAGCAGTTCTTC
clone_size: many; j_call: TRBJ2-7; v_call: TRBV20-1; d_call: TRBD2; cdr3_aa: CSAVAGGNYEQYF; cdr3_nt: TGCAGTGCTGTAGCGGGAGGGAACTACGAGCAGTACTTC
clone_size: -; j_call: TRBJ2-1; v_call: TRBV5-1; d_call: TRBD2; cdr3_aa: CAGSLTSGRAGEQFF; cdr3_nt: TGCGCCGGCAGCTTGACTAGCGGGAGGGCCGGTGAGCAGTTCTTC
clone_size: once; j_call: TRBJ2-7; v_call: TRBV4-1; d_call: TRBD1; cdr3_aa: CASSLRGGQVSYEQYF; cdr3_nt: TGCGCCAGCAGCCTACGAGGCGGACAGGTGTCCTACGAGCAGTACTTC
clone_size: -; j_call: TRBJ1-2; v_call: TRBV5-4; d_call: TRBD1; cdr3_aa: CTCRGGQSDGHTF; cdr3_nt: TGTACCTGCCGAGGGGGACAGTCGGATGGCCACACCTTC
clone_size: -; j_call: TRBJ2-1; v_call: TRBV5-1; d_call: -; cdr3_aa: CASSPLTPTSGCQFF; cdr3_nt: TGCGCCAGCAGCCCTCTGACCCCCACTAGTGGGTGTCAGTTCTTC
clone_size: few; j_call: TRBJ2-7; v_call: TRBV12-3/TRBV12-4; d_call: TRBD2; cdr3_aa: CVSSRSGSSYEQNF; cdr3_nt: TGTGTCAGCAGCCGTAGCGGGTCCTCCTACGAGCAGAACTTC
clone_size: medium-sized; j_call: TRBJ2-1; v_call: TRBV12-3/TRBV12-4; d_call: -; cdr3_aa: CASSITGTSDEQFF; cdr3_nt: TGTGCCAGCAGTATTACCGGGACTTCCGATGAGCAGTTCTTC
clone_size: -; j_call: TRBJ2-5; v_call: TRBV28; d_call: -; cdr3_aa: CASSPTGWRGETQYF; cdr3_nt: TGTGCCAGCAGCCCGACAGGTTGGAGAGGCGAGACCCAGTACTTC
clone_size: -; j_call: TRBJ1-1; v_call: TRBV15; d_call: -; cdr3_aa: CATSRDMASTEAFF; cdr3_nt: TGTGCCACCAGCAGAGATATGGCATCCACTGAAGCTTTCTTT
clone_size: -; j_call: TRBJ2-3; v_call: TRBV12-3/TRBV12-4; d_call: -; cdr3_aa: CASSLGPLSTQYF; cdr3_nt: TGTGCCAGCAGTCTCGGACCCCTCTCTACGCAGTATTTC
clone_size: few; j_call: TRBJ2-2; v_call: TRBV4-1; d_call: -; cdr3_aa: CASSQDSGTGELFF; cdr3_nt: TGCGCTAGCAGCCAAGACAGTGGGACCGGGGAGCTGTTTTTT
clone_size: -; j_call: TRBJ2-1; v_call: TRBV12-3/TRBV12-4; d_call: -; cdr3_aa: CANVGQGFNEQFF; cdr3_nt: TGTGCCAACGTGGGACAAGGCTTCAATGAGCAGTTCTTC
clone_size: -; j_call: TRBJ2-1; v_call: TRBV25-1; d_call: -; cdr3_aa: CASSKGFEAHKQIF; cdr3_nt: TGTGCCAGCAGTAAGGGGTTTGAGGCACATAAGCAGATCTTC
clone_size: -; j_call: TRBJ2-2; v_call: TRBV2; d_call: -; cdr3_aa: CASSEAENTGELFF; cdr3_nt: TGTGCCAGCAGTGAAGCAGAGAACACCGGGGAGCTGTTTTTT
clone_size: -; j_call: TRBJ2-3; v_call: TRBV6-1; d_call: TRBD2; cdr3_aa: CASRLVAGAIDTQYF; cdr3_nt: TGTGCCAGCAGACTAGTAGCGGGAGCCATAGATACGCAGTATTTT
clone_size: -; j_call: TRBJ1-1; v_call: TRBV15; d_call: -; cdr3_aa: CATSFGPGTEAFF; cdr3_nt: TGTGCCACCAGCTTCGGACCAGGCACTGAAGCTTTCTTT
clone_size: -; j_call: TRBJ2-3; v_call: TRBV11-2; d_call: -; cdr3_aa: CVSSLSRRSDTQCF; cdr3_nt: TGTGTCAGCAGCTTATCCAGGAGATCAGATACGCAGTGTTTT